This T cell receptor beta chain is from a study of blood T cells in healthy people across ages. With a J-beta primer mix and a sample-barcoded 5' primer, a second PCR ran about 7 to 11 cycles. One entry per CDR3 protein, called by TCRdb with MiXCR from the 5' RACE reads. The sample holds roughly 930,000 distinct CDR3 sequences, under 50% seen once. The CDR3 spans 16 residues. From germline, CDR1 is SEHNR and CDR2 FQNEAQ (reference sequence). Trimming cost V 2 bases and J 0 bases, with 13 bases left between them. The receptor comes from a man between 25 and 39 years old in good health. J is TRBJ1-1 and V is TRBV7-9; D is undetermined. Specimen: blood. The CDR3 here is CASSLSNAQMNTEAFF. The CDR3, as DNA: TGTGCCAGCAGCTTATCAAATGCCCAGATGAACACTGAAGCTTTCTTT.